Given below is one T cell receptor (beta chain) in context. After removal of 7 bases from V and 2 bases from J, the junction contained 16 bases not matched to a gene. Germline V gives CDR1 SQVTM, CDR2 ANQGSEA. The CDR3 totals 16 residues. These data come from a study of blood T cell repertoires in COVID-19. At the level of the study: PBMCs, B-cell-depleted T cells, or T cells provided the cDNA or gDNA that made up the material.

The table came from immunoSEQ multiplex PCR; TCRdb's copy has only in-frame clones and leaves some out. The sample yields under 30,000 clones, 80% to 90% seen once. The source is a human donor in a cohort sampled during active COVID-19. Sequenced: peripheral blood. This chain joins TRBV29-1 and TRBJ2-5, with TRBD2 matching over 7 bases. CDR3 DNA: TGCAGCGCCTCCTCCTCTGGGGCTAGCGGACAAGAGACCCAGTACTTC. Translating gives CSASSSGASGQETQYF.